This paragraph reports one T cell receptor beta chain. Its antigen is currently not known. No clone much larger than this one lies a single base away; base qualities are absent. This sample stems from a study of metastatic and nonmetastatic thyroid tumors (dated by TCRdb to the early 2020s). Turning to the overall study: For patients with malignant and with benign thyroid disease, the researchers compared repertoires between peripheral blood samples and tumor or nodule tissue samples. Study-level results and caveats: In both blood and tumor samples, malignant tumors were reported to have significantly higher TCR beta diversity than benign nodules.

The germline ends are 11 bases apart after V is trimmed by 6 bases and J by 3 bases. CDR3 length: 13 amino acids, cysteine to phenylalanine. CDR3 DNA only is kept here, 39 bases in frame from base 1. Library preparation was by PCR. Sequencer: Illumina HiSeq 4000. The TCR beta-chain CDR3 region of each patient was profiled by high-throughput sequencing. The original pipeline was this. A classifier to discriminate distant-metastatic papillary thyroid cancer patients was built from CDR3 differences across clinicopathological groups. To measure repertoire diversity the researchers used the Shannon index, while the Morisita-Horn index served to gauge how similar the tumor and blood repertoires were. TCRdb itself trimmed the public reads at Q25 with fastp, ran MiXCR and retained productive beta chains. What appears here as the V and J calls and clone size reflects TCRdb's work, not the paper's. Within this sample are about 21,000 clones, with around 40% of them counted one time only. 25% of the sample comes from the top ten.

Before undergoing thyroid surgery, none of the patients had been given any kind of treatment. Patient clinical samples collected from the early 2010s to the late 2010s were retrospectively analysed using T-cell receptor beta sequencing. The clonotype comes from a female donor with papillary thyroid cancer or a benign thyroid nodule (not recorded which). Some clones in this sample may be carry-over from other donors' samples. The sequenced sample consisted of tumor tissue. This chain is built from TRBV12-3 or TRBV12-4 and TRBJ2-5, with no reliable assignment of the D segment. The CDR3 reads as follows: CASRSLGKETQYF. The DNA sequence reads TGTGCCAGCAGATCCCTTGGGAAAGAGACCCAGTACTTC.